Below, 13 T cell receptor beta chains from the same sample are listed, as sequenced in a study of identical twins. Each CDR3 protein gets one entry after TCRdb re-called the 5' RACE reads with MiXCR. The table includes 200,000 or so distinct CDR3 sequences, roughly 7.5% detected once. These same records also appear under a second study, on yellow fever vaccine responses in identical twins.

Sequencing was performed on memory (CD45RO+) T cells sorted from blood. These TCRs come from a woman in her late teens or twenties in good health.

V gene TRBV6-2 or TRBV6-3 combines with J gene TRBJ2-7; D is possibly TRBD1 (5 bases). The V and J ends lost 6 bases and 12 bases respectively, with 21 bases between them. The CDR3 sequence is 13 residues long. From germline, CDR1 is MNHEY and CDR2 SVGEGT. CDR3 in DNA: TGTGCCAGCAGCCAAATACAGGCGGACCGCGCGTACTTC. The encoded protein is CASSQIQADRAYF.

This clonotype was detected many times. V gene TRBV12-3 or TRBV12-4 combines with J gene TRBJ2-1; TRBD2 matches 16 bases. The CDR3 consists of 15 residues. Trimming took 7 bases from V and 12 from J; bases not matched to a gene: 9. CDR3 sequence: CASTPSGTSGRVQFF. CDR3 DNA sequence: TGTGCCAGCACTCCTTCCGGGACTAGCGGGAGGGTGCAGTTCTTC.

This clonotype was observed many times. The V and J genes are TRBV4-3 and TRBJ2-1; 16 bases fit TRBD2. The germline gives CDR1 LGHNA, CDR2 YSLEER. V shed 3 bases, J shed 6 bases, and the junction held 8 bases outside the gene matches. The length of the CDR3 is 18 residues. The CDR3, as DNA: TGCGCCAGCAGCCATCAAACCGGGACTAGCGGGAGGGGCAATGAGCAGTTCTTC. This codes for CASSHQTGTSGRGNEQFF.

Many counts were recorded for this clonotype. The gene calls are TRBV24-1 and TRBJ2-2; possibly TRBD1 for D (6 bases). The V gene lost 3 bases and the J gene lost 3 bases, with 10 bases spanning the gap. The germline V gene encodes CDR1 KGHDR and CDR2 SFDVKD. CDR3 length equals 15 residues. The CDR3 sequence is CATSDPDRDTGELFF. CDR3 sequence (DNA): TGTGCCACCAGTGATCCGGACAGAGACACCGGGGAGCTGTTTTTT.

The chain combines TRBV7-9 with TRBJ1-1; no clear D gene. This CDR3 region has 14 residues. From germline, CDR1 is SEHNR and CDR2 FQNEAQ (reference sequence). V was pared by 6 bases and J by 7 bases, with 18 bases between. The CDR3 DNA sequence: TGTGCCAGCAGGACACCCGGTCCGAGGGATGAAGCTTTCTTT. Residues: CASRTPGPRDEAFF.

This clonotype was recorded many times. V is TRBV29-1 and J is TRBJ2-7; D not certain. V lost 5 bases to trimming and J lost 6 bases, with 17 bases between them. The CDR3 spans 13 residues. Germline V CDR1 and CDR2: SQVTM, ANQGSEA. The CDR3 protein is CSVYVVSPGEQYF. The CDR3 bases are TGCAGCGTTTACGTCGTCAGCCCCGGCGAGCAGTACTTC.

The chain has TRBV5-1 and TRBJ2-3; a weak D match, TRBD2 (7 bases). Germline V gene data show CDR1 as SGHRS and CDR2 as YFSETQ. V shed 7 bases and J shed 7 bases, with 19 bases lying between them. The CDR3 is 14 residues long. The CDR3 bases are TGCGCCAGCGGCCAAAGGGGGGGCACGTATACGCAGTATTTT. It is translated as CASGQRGGTYTQYF.

The V and J genes are TRBV19 and TRBJ2-3; D not certain. V lost 2 bases to trimming and J lost 5 bases, with 17 bases between them. The CDR3 has 16 residues. Germline-derived CDR1 and CDR2 are LNHDA and SQIVND (reference sequence). This CDR3 reads CASSILSGQQRDTQYF. Written as DNA, the CDR3 is TGTGCCAGTAGTATACTATCGGGCCAGCAACGAGATACGCAGTATTTT.

This clonotype was picked up many times. The chain employs TRBV5-1 and TRBJ2-5, with D perhaps matching TRBD1 (6 bases). Germline V gene sequence: CDR1 SGHRS, CDR2 YFSETQ. The CDR3 length is 16 residues. The V and J ends lost 1 base and 0 bases respectively, with 13 bases between them. The CDR3 reads CASSLNGQPYQETQYF. DNA for the CDR3: TGCGCCAGCAGCTTGAACGGACAGCCGTACCAAGAGACCCAGTACTTC.

This clonotype appeared many times. This chain connects TRBV10-3 to TRBJ2-2; D gene uncertain. The CDR3 extends over 12 amino acids. Trimming pared 7 bases from V and 6 bases from J, leaving 9 bases between. Germline V lookup: CDR1 ENHRY, CDR2 SYGVKD. The CDR3 region is CAITREAGELFF. The CDR3, as DNA: TGTGCCATCACCCGCGAGGCCGGGGAGCTGTTTTTT.

The chain recombines TRBV20-1 with TRBJ1-5; no clear D. CDR3 length equals 13 residues. The V end lost 1 base, the J end lost 4 bases, and 8 bases lay between the germline ends. Germline V gene sequence: CDR1 DFQATT, CDR2 SNEGSKA (reference sequence). CDR3 residues: CSARAGLNQPQHF. The CDR3 DNA sequence: TGCAGTGCTAGAGCCGGGCTGAATCAGCCCCAGCATTTT.

This clonotype showed up just a few times. J is TRBJ2-7 and V is TRBV7-9; 9 bases match TRBD1. CDR3 size: 14 residues. From germline, CDR1 is SEHNR and CDR2 FQNEAQ (reference sequence). The J segment lost 5 bases and the V segment lost 5 bases, leaving 7 bases of the junction unmatched. CDR3 sequence (DNA): TGTGCCAGCAGCAAAACCGGGACAGGGCACGAGCAGTACTTC. Protein: CASSKTGTGHEQYF.

CDR3 loop: CASRPGGAGGTQYF. In DNA, the CDR3 is TGTGCCAGTCGCCCGGGGGGGGCCGGAGGGACCCAGTACTTC. The gene calls are TRBV6-1 and TRBJ2-5; 8 bases are a match to TRBD2. The junction had 13 bases not matched to a gene; V was cut back by 9 bases and J by 7 bases. The CDR3 has 14 amino acids. Germline assignment: CDR1 MNHNS and CDR2 SASEGT.